The sequence of this T cell receptor (beta chain) was determined in a study of human T cells and chemical hapten exposure. Study-wide context: Investigators sensitized around 2 cm by around 2 cm of upper inner arm skin with 2% DPC.

The CDR3 spans 13 residues. Trimming removed 11 bases from V and 8 bases from J, with 21 bases in between. CDR1 is ENHRY and CDR2 is SYGVKD in the germline V gene. Noted time point: patch test 2, 6 weeks after DPC sensitization. Treatment defined: therapeutic diphenylcyclopropenone sensitization with weekly scalp DPC. Study-wide results and caveats: Expanded TCRs grouped into significantly more large CDR3 similarity clusters than controls produced.

This clonotype was seen many times. Its antigen remains unidentified. Source study methods: Ranging from about 20,000 to 750,000, TCR counts per sample had a median value of approximately 99,000. One entry per CDR3 protein, called by TCRdb with MiXCR from the RACE reads. Clone size and V and J calls follow TCRdb, not the original study. The table has about 94,000 distinct CDR3 sequences, 7.5% to 10% seen once. This receptor was obtained from a woman aged 40-49 years with alopecia areata. Some clones in this sample may be carry-over from other donors' samples. The chain joins TRBV10-3 to TRBJ1-2; a possible D gene is TRBD1 (5 bases). Sequencing used whole blood, obtained in connection with sensitization to the hapten diphenylcyclopropenone (DPC). The CDR3 DNA reads TGTGCCGCCGTGGGGCCCGGGACGAGGGGCTACACCTTC. Its protein is CAAVGPGTRGYTF.